These 15 T cell receptor beta chains originate from one sample sequenced in a study of blood T cells in healthy people across ages. A second PCR of roughly 7 to 11 cycles used a sample-barcoded 5' primer and a J-beta primer mix. In TCRdb, the 5' RACE reads were re-called with MiXCR into one record per CDR3 protein. The table lists some 1.8 million distinct CDR3 sequences, approximately 39% of them singletons. The sequenced sample consisted of blood. The receptors come from a human donor in good health.

This CDR3 reads CASTRHGTGDEQYF. CDR3 bases: TGTGCCAGCACTCGCCATGGGACAGGGGACGAGCAGTACTTC. The chain employs TRBV6-5 and TRBJ2-7; 10 positions agree with TRBD1. The CDR3 covers 14 residues. Losses at the gene ends were 7 bases for V and 5 bases for J; bases not matched to a gene: 8. CDR1 is MNHEY and CDR2 is SVGAGI in the germline V gene.

This clonotype was counted a few times. The chain couples TRBV29-1 to TRBJ2-1, with TRBD2 matching over 11 bases. Losses at the gene ends were 4 bases for V and 4 bases for J; bases not matched to a gene: 6. The CDR3 has 15 residues. In germline, CDR1 is SQVTM, CDR2 ANQGSEA. The CDR3 DNA reads as TGCAGCGTTGTGCCCGGGACTAGCGGATACAATGAGCAGTTCTTC. Its translation is CSVVPGTSGYNEQFF.

The chain has TRBV7-9 and TRBJ1-4, with D perhaps TRBD1 (6 bases). The CDR3 loop spans 14 amino acids. Looked up from germline, CDR1 is SEHNR and CDR2 is FQNEAQ (reference sequence). Deletions cut 5 bases from V and 4 bases from J, with 11 bases between. CDR3 DNA sequence: TGTGCCAGCAGCCCCCGGACAGATAATGAAAAACTGTTTTTT. This codes for CASSPRTDNEKLFF.

This clonotype was seen ten or more times. CDR3: CSVHRETPYEQYF. Here the CDR3 DNA reads TGCAGCGTACACAGGGAGACCCCCTACGAGCAGTACTTC. The chain uses TRBV29-1 and TRBJ2-7; possibly TRBD1 for D (6 bases). The germline V and J ends were trimmed by 6 bases and 2 bases, with 14 bases remaining between them. This CDR3 spans 13 amino acids. The germline V gene encodes CDR1 SQVTM and CDR2 ANQGSEA.

The J gene is TRBJ2-7, the V gene TRBV4-2, with D hard to call. Germline V gene data show CDR1 as LGHNA and CDR2 as YNFKEQ. Trimming stripped 0 bases from V and 3 bases from J, with 6 bases between. This CDR3 region has 13 residues. This CDR3 reads CASSQEWFYEQYF. Written as DNA, the CDR3 is TGTGCCAGCAGCCAAGAGTGGTTCTACGAGCAGTACTTC.

The V gene is TRBV10-3, the J gene TRBJ2-6; weak D call: TRBD2 (6 bases). This CDR3 has 17 amino acids. V lost 4 bases and J 0 bases, leaving 13 bases between the germline ends. Germline V gene data show CDR1 as ENHRY and CDR2 as SYGVKD. CDR3 in amino acids: CAISVRGGNSGANVLTF. CDR3 nucleotide sequence: TGTGCCATCAGTGTAAGGGGCGGGAACTCTGGGGCCAACGTCCTGACTTTC.

J is TRBJ1-1 and V is TRBV4-3, with D unresolved. Germline CDR1 reads LGHNA; CDR2 reads YSLEER. The CDR3 consists of 14 residues. Trimming left V 3 bases short and J 7 bases short, with 15 bases between. The CDR3 loop reads CASSHKEGILEAFF. CDR3 in DNA: TGCGCCAGCAGCCACAAGGAGGGCATACTTGAAGCTTTCTTT.

The table lists this clonotype with a few counts. V is TRBV9 and J is TRBJ2-5, with D perhaps given as TRBD1 or TRBD2 (6 bases each). Germline V gives CDR1 SGDLS, CDR2 YYNGEE. With 4 bases removed from V and 13 bases from J, the gap between germline ends came to 17 bases. The CDR3 loop spans 12 amino acids. The CDR3 DNA follows: TGTGCCAGCAGCAAGATCACAGGGAGGAGGTACTTC. This codes for CASSKITGRRYF. The variable domain in full, with the rest retrieved from reference TRBV9 and TRBJ2-5, is DSGVTQTPKHLITATGQRVTLRCSPRSGDLSVYWYQQSLDQGLQFLIQYYNGEERAKGNILERFSAQQFPDLHSELNLSSLELGDSALYFCASSKITGRRYFGPGTRLLVL.

A remark on this clonotype: A read error is possible here, since a much larger clone lies one base away. This chain links TRBV4-1 with TRBJ2-1; TRBD1 is a possible D gene (5 bases). CDR3 length: 13 residues. Germline CDR1 MGHRA, CDR2 YSYEKL. Trimming removed 3 bases from V and 10 bases from J, with 13 bases in between. The DNA for the CDR3 is TGCGCCAGCAGCCATGGGGCGACCTACGAGCAGTTCTTC. Translated: CASSHGATYEQFF.

This clonotype was counted between two and nine times. The chain has TRBV6-5 and TRBJ1-5, with D possibly TRBD1 on 6 matching bases. The V end was cut by 5 bases, the J end by 6 bases, with 20 bases between. Germline V gene sequence: CDR1 MNHEY, CDR2 SVGAGI. The CDR3 loop spans 16 amino acids. The CDR3: CASSPFGGAGGQPQHF. CDR3 in DNA: TGTGCCAGCAGTCCCTTCGGGGGGGCCGGGGGTCAGCCCCAGCATTTT.

The table lists this clonotype with a few counts. The CDR3 DNA reads TGTGCCAGCAGCTTTATGACAGGGACCTACGAGCAGTACTTC. As protein: CASSFMTGTYEQYF. The chain combines TRBV7-2 with TRBJ2-7; 7 nucleotides match TRBD1. Trimming took 3 bases from V and 2 from J; bases not matched to a gene: 4. Germline CDR1 reads SGHTA; CDR2 reads FQGNSA. There are 14 residues in the CDR3.

This chain joins TRBV7-2 and TRBJ2-5, with 7 bases matching TRBD2. The V and J ends lost 9 bases and 11 bases, in that order; junction bases with no gene match: 18. Germline CDR1 and CDR2: SGHTA and FQGNSA. This CDR3 has 14 residues. DNA for the CDR3: TGTGCCAGTAAGCCCCAGCGGGGTATTGAGGAGCAGTACTTC. As protein: CASKPQRGIEEQYF.

This clonotype was recorded once. The V gene is TRBV14, the J gene TRBJ1-1, with D unclear. Germline V gene lookup returns CDR1 SGHDN and CDR2 FVKESK. V lost 3 bases and J 5 bases, leaving 13 bases between the germline ends. The CDR3 has 14 residues. CDR3 nucleotide sequence: TGTGCCAGCAGCCAGGCCTTCGGCGGAACTGAAGCTTTCTTT. Translated, it gives CASSQAFGGTEAFF.

This chain connects TRBV12-3 or TRBV12-4 to TRBJ2-1; D is unresolved. V was cut by 6 bases and J by 0 bases, with 18 bases left in between. The CDR3 runs to 17 residues. The CDR3 spells CASRPPPSRNSYNEQFF. CDR3 in DNA: TGTGCCAGCAGACCGCCCCCAAGTCGAAACTCCTACAATGAGCAGTTCTTC.

As concerns this clonotype: A clone one base away is much larger, so this may be a read error. This chain's CDR3 is CASSFDGRGDSRYGYTF. DNA of the CDR3: TGTGCCAGCAGTTTTGATGGAAGGGGGGACAGCCGCTATGGCTACACCTTC. This sequence joins TRBV28 and TRBJ1-2; TRBD1 matches at 7 bases. V was pared by 3 bases and J by 4 bases, with 14 bases of the junction left unmatched. Germline assignment: CDR1 MDHEN and CDR2 SYDVKM. The CDR3 loop spans 17 amino acids.